This T cell receptor beta chain was recovered during a study of Ad26.COV2.S vaccination and SARS-CoV-2 variants. J was trimmed by 2 bases and V by 5 bases; bases with no gene match: 2. The CDR3 has 13 amino acids. Per the germline V gene, CDR1 is MNHEY and CDR2 is SVGAGI. Stated treatment: around 19 received Ad26.COV2.S at low or high dose, single or two shots; 5 received placebo; per-sample allocation not given. Specimens were obtained on day 63 following the first vaccine or placebo injection. Clones were sequenced by immunoSEQ multiplex PCR, and TCRdb holds only the in-frame ones, with some missing. The repertoire holds about 320,000 clones, with 85% as singletons.

The source was peripheral blood, collected in a trial of Ad26.COV2.S vaccine versus placebo. This receptor was taken from a person between 18 and 60 years old who received the Ad26.COV2.S COVID-19 vaccine or a placebo. The chain is built from TRBV6-5 and TRBJ2-7, with 8 bases aligning to TRBD1. Written as DNA, the CDR3 is TGTGCCAGCAGTCTGACAGGGGCCTACGAGCAGTACTTC. Translating it yields CASSLTGAYEQYF.